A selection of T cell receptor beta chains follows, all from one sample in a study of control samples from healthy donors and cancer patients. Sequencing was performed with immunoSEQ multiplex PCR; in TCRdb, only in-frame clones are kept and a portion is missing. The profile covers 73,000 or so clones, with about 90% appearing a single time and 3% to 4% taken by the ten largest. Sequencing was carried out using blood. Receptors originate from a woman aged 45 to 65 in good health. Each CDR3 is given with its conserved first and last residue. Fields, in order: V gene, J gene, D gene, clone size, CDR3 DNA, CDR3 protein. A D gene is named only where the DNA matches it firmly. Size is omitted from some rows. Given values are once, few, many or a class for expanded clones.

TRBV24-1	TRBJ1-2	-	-	TGTGCCACCAGTGATTTGCGCAAAGGGAGTGGTGGCTACACCTTC	CATSDLRKGSGGYTF
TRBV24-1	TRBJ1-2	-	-	TGTGCCACCAGTGACCCGCCAAAGGACTATGGCTACACCTTC	CATSDPPKDYGYTF
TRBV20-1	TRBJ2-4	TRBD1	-	TGCAGTGCTAGTGTAGGACAGGTAGCCAAAAACATTCAGTACTTC	CSASVGQVAKNIQYF
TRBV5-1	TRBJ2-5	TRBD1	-	TGCGCCAGCAGCCCCTACAGGGGACAAATCAGTGAGACCCAGTACTTC	CASSPYRGQISETQYF
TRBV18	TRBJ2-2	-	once	TGTGCCAGCTCACCACGAGGCCAGCCCGACACCGGGGAGCTGTTTTTT	CASSPRGQPDTGELFF
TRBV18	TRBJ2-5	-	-	TGTGCCAGCTCACCTCCACAGGAAGAGACCCAGTACTTC	CASSPPQEETQYF
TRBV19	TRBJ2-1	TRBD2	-	TGTGCCAGTAGTCTCATGGGACTAGCGGAACACAATGAGCAGTTCTTC	CASSLMGLAEHNEQFF
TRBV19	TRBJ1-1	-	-	TGTGCCAGTAGTAGGGGGGAGAACACTGAAGCTTTCTTT	CASSRGENTEAFF
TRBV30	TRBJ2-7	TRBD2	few	TGTGCCTGGACCCCTCTAGCGGGAGGACCCCGCCCCCAGTACTTC	CAWTPLAGGPRPQYF
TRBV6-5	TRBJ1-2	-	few	TGTGCCAGCAGGGTAAACCGGGAATGGGCCTATGGCTACACCTTC	CASRVNREWAYGYTF